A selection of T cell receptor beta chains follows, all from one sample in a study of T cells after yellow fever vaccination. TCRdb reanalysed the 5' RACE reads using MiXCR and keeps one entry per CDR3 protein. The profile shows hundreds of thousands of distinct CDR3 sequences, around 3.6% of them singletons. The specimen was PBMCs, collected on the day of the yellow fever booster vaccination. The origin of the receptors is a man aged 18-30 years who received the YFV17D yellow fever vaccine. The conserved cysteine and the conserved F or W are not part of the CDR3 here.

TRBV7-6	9	ASIKETEAF
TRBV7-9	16	ASSLPIRTGTGIEEQY
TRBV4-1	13	ASSPLPGGVDTQY
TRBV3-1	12	ASSRRGMDSPLH
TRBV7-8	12	ASSLVRQQETQY
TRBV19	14	ASSITAGAQPYEQY
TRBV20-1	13	SARGGRGPNTEAF
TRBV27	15	ASSRNPGLVAKNIQY
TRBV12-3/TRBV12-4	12	ASSFGGSGETQY
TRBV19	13	ASSINTGSSYEQY
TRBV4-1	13	ASSQLQGMNTEAF
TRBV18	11	ASSPGTDEPQH
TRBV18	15	ASSPGSGTGSYNEQF
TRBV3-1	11	ASSQDINYGYT
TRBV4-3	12	ASSQVGLDVEQF
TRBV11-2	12	ASSLRLVHTEAF
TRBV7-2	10	ASSGRGQPQH
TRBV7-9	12	ASSNTGGNSPLH
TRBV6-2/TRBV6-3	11	ATTITPYNEQF
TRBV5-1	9	ASKRGETQY
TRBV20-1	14	SARAARGLATDTQY
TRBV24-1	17	ATSDWGPPRGKAYNEQF
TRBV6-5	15	ASSYAPGQSSYNEQF
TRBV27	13	ASRTGGRTNEKLF
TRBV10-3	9	AIRKADTQY
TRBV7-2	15	ASSLAQGQGVKNIQY
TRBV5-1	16	ASSPRPLHGGSTDTQY
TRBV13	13	ASSLGAGGNYGYT
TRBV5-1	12	ASSLSGGSTEAF
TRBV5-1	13	ASSLGPLGTDTQY
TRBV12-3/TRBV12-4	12	ASSLWDEMSEQF
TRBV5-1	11	ASSLGLAGELF
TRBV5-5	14	ASSRSVYGGDSPLH
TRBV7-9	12	ASSPQGEWTEAF
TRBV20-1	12	SAVDRGGTDTQY
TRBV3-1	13	ASSPGGALQETQY
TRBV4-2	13	ASSQLDRGNSPLH
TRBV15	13	ATSPGKQSNQPQH
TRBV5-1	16	ASSLRQGGPSGANVLT
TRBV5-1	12	ASSSTGTGETGT
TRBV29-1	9	SVEDRQGPF
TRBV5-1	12	ASSYPGGNSPLH
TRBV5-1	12	ASSLGYNQETQY
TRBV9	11	ASSVDGGRHQY
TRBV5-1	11	ASRQGINEKLF
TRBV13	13	ASSLGRRGADTQY
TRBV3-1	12	ASSQHTGDSVAF
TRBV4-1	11	ASSGSGYNEQF
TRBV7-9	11	ASSAQGFGELF
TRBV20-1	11	SARDRRAYEQY
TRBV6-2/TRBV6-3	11	ASSGRLVDGYT